Reported below is one T cell receptor beta chain. The record originates from a study of blood T cell repertoires in COVID-19. The data were produced by immunoSEQ multiplex PCR, yet TCRdb's version contains in-frame clones alone and is incomplete. The sample yields about 50,000 clones, over 80% seen once. The CDR3 has 15 amino acids. V lost 2 bases and J lost 3; bases outside the gene matches: 6. Looked up from germline, CDR1 is SGHDT and CDR2 is YYEEEE. The sequencing input was peripheral blood. The TCR was taken from a human donor with active COVID-19. The donor label of this sample is uncertain. The chain uses TRBV5-6 and TRBJ1-1; TRBD1 matches at 8 bases. The CDR3 DNA reads as TGTGCCAGCAGCTTACCGGGACAGGTGGACACTGAAGCTTTCTTT. It translates to CASSLPGQVDTEAFF.